The sequence of this T cell receptor (beta chain) was determined in a study of HIV-infected patients and healthy controls. Study-wide points: HIV+ repertoires were severely depleted of MAIT alpha-chain CDR3s, unlike healthy controls. Size-matching overweighted rare events from HIV-infected data when comparing patients with controls. CMV-associated CDR3s mostly grew nonsignificantly during therapy, while HIV-associated CDR3s declined significantly. Compared with healthy controls, HIV-infected patients showed less CDR3 sharing between individuals.

Whole blood was used without fractionation, so all unsorted peripheral T cells were included. Remarks on this clonotype: Its matching antigen is unknown.

CDR1 and CDR2 from the germline V gene are DFQATT and SNEGSKA (reference sequence). Trimming left V 5 bases short and J 2 bases short, with 6 bases between. CDR3 length: 11 amino acids. Alpha and beta constant-region primers primed reverse transcription of about 0.5 ug RNA. Separate chain-specific third strand synthesis with multiplexing indices produced the alpha and beta libraries. TCRdb itself ran the 5' RACE reads through MiXCR, one entry per CDR3 protein. The sample shows 13,000 or so distinct CDR3 sequences, around 10% of them seen only once. The sample comprised blood. The receptor's source is an adult in good health. This sequence joins TRBV20-1 and TRBJ1-1; D unclear. In DNA, the CDR3 is TGCAGTGCTGGCAGAAACACTGAAGCTTTCTTT. Its protein is CSAGRNTEAFF.